Listed below are T cell receptor beta chains from one sample, sequenced in a study of molecular identifiers for immune sequencing clone quantification. MiXCR was run by TCRdb on the PCR reads, yielding one entry per CDR3 protein. The repertoire consists of around 460,000 distinct CDR3 sequences, with roughly 23% occurring once and the leading ten covering about 0.8%. The material sequenced was naive CD8+ T cells from blood, with Jurkat cell RNA spiked in. Receptor source: a human donor in good health. Some libraries in this study had Jurkat cell RNA spiked in. Both conserved end residues are part of each CDR3. Each record gives: J gene, V gene, D gene, clone size, CDR3 DNA, CDR3 protein. The D gene is left open where the match is weak. Clone size is given for some rows only: seen once, a few or many times, or a class if the clone is expanded.

j_gene: TRBJ2-7
v_gene: TRBV28
d_gene: .
abundance: .
CDR3nt: TGTGCCAGCAGCTGGCGGCGGGGAACCTACGAGCAGTACTTC
CDR3aa: CASSWRRGTYEQYF

j_gene: TRBJ2-7
v_gene: TRBV20-1
d_gene: TRBD2
abundance: .
CDR3nt: TGCAGTGCCATTGACCAGCGGGAAAGTACCTACGAGCAGTACTTC
CDR3aa: CSAIDQRESTYEQYF

j_gene: TRBJ1-2
v_gene: TRBV28
d_gene: TRBD1
abundance: few
CDR3nt: TGTGCCAGCAGTCTCACCGGGACAGTGGATGGCTACACCTTC
CDR3aa: CASSLTGTVDGYTF

j_gene: TRBJ2-3
v_gene: TRBV14
d_gene: .
abundance: many
CDR3nt: TGTGCCAGCAGCCAAGGATACGATACGCAGTATTTT
CDR3aa: CASSQGYDTQYF

j_gene: TRBJ2-3
v_gene: TRBV5-6
d_gene: .
abundance: many
CDR3nt: TGTGCCAGCAGTTTGGGGGGAGGCGGAACAGATACGCAGTATTTT
CDR3aa: CASSLGGGGTDTQYF

j_gene: TRBJ2-1
v_gene: TRBV30
d_gene: .
abundance: .
CDR3nt: TGTGCCTGGAGTGTCGAAGAGGAGCAGTTCTTC
CDR3aa: CAWSVEEEQFF

j_gene: TRBJ2-1
v_gene: TRBV29-1
d_gene: TRBD2
abundance: few
CDR3nt: TGCAGCGTTGGGCTAGCGGCAAACAATGAGCAGTTCTTC
CDR3aa: CSVGLAANNEQFF

j_gene: TRBJ1-2
v_gene: TRBV3-1
d_gene: TRBD1
abundance: many
CDR3nt: TGTGCCAGCAGCCACGGACAGGGGGCAGACGGCTACACCTTC
CDR3aa: CASSHGQGADGYTF

j_gene: TRBJ2-7
v_gene: TRBV20-1
d_gene: .
abundance: .
CDR3nt: TGCAGTGCTACGGCCCCCTTAACCTACGAGCAGTACTTC
CDR3aa: CSATAPLTYEQYF

j_gene: TRBJ2-3
v_gene: TRBV28
d_gene: TRBD2
abundance: few
CDR3nt: TGTGCCAGCAGTTTACCCAGCGGGAGGCCCCACCCTAGCACAGATACGCAGTATTTT
CDR3aa: CASSLPSGRPHPSTDTQYF

j_gene: TRBJ2-1
v_gene: TRBV29-1
d_gene: .
abundance: .
CDR3nt: TGCAGCGTTGAGGGGAGCCAGGGTACGAATTACAATGAGCAGTTCTTC
CDR3aa: CSVEGSQGTNYNEQFF

j_gene: TRBJ2-7
v_gene: TRBV20-1
d_gene: .
abundance: once
CDR3nt: TGCAGTGCTAGAGGGGTGACATCCTACGAGCAGTACTTC
CDR3aa: CSARGVTSYEQYF

j_gene: TRBJ2-7
v_gene: TRBV4-2
d_gene: .
abundance: many
CDR3nt: TGTGCCAGCAGCCAAGAAATCGGCCTTGTACACGAGCAGTACTTC
CDR3aa: CASSQEIGLVHEQYF

j_gene: TRBJ2-5
v_gene: TRBV7-3
d_gene: TRBD2
abundance: many
CDR3nt: TGTGCCAGCAGCTTACGAGCGGGAGTGCAAGAGACCCAGTACTTC
CDR3aa: CASSLRAGVQETQYF

j_gene: TRBJ2-7
v_gene: TRBV20-1
d_gene: TRBD1
abundance: many
CDR3nt: TGCAGTGCTAAGTCGACAGGGGGGGTTACCTACGAGCAGTACTTC
CDR3aa: CSAKSTGGVTYEQYF

j_gene: TRBJ2-7
v_gene: TRBV5-1
d_gene: .
abundance: few
CDR3nt: TGCGCCAGCAGCAAAGACCCAGCCTACGAGCAGTACTTC
CDR3aa: CASSKDPAYEQYF

j_gene: TRBJ2-2
v_gene: TRBV5-4
d_gene: .
abundance: few
CDR3nt: TGTGCCAGCAGCTTGAAGCTATCCGGGGAGCTGTTTTTT
CDR3aa: CASSLKLSGELFF

j_gene: TRBJ2-7
v_gene: TRBV20-1
d_gene: .
abundance: .
CDR3nt: TGCAGTGCTAGAGATTTGGTAGGGACGTTCTACGAGCAGTACTTC
CDR3aa: CSARDLVGTFYEQYF